The clone carrying this T cell receptor (beta chain) was detected only a few times. The length of the CDR3 is 15 residues. Germline V gene data show CDR1 as SGHRS and CDR2 as YFSETQ. V lost 4 bases and J lost 3, with 17 bases in between. TCRdb independently ran MiXCR on the 5' RACE reads; one entry per CDR3 protein. The sample records roughly 39,000 distinct CDR3 sequences, around 18% being singletons. This sequence originates from a female donor with breast cancer. The chain has TRBV5-1 and TRBJ2-7; D unclear. Sequenced: naive CD4+ T cells sorted from a lymph node. Subset specified: naive CD4+ T cells, CD4+CD45RA+CD25-. The CDR3 protein is CASSPVDGRFYEQYF. The CDR3 nucleotides are TGCGCCAGCAGCCCCGTGGACGGGCGTTTCTACGAGCAGTACTTC. Based on the CDR3 plus reference TRBV5-1 and TRBJ2-7, the full variable domain is KAGVTQTPRYLIKTRGQQVTLSCSPISGHRSVSWYQQTPGQGLQFLFEYFSETQRNKGNFPGRFSGRQFSNSRSEMNVSTLELGDSALYLCASSPVDGRFYEQYFGPGTRLTVT.